Listed below are T cell receptor beta chains from one sample, sequenced in a study of cytomegalovirus exposure and HLA in healthy donors. Profiled with immunoSEQ multiplex PCR; TCRdb holds only in-frame clones, not every one. The data hold some 180,000 clones, with around 77% observed a single time. Sequences were obtained from PBMCs. The receptors were gathered from a woman under 40 in good health and CMV-seronegative. Both conserved end residues are part of each CDR3. Fields, in order: D gene, V gene, clone size, J gene, CDR3 protein, CDR3 DNA. The D gene is left open where the match is weak. Expanded clones get a size class; other rows say once, few or many, or leave the size out.

.	TRBV5-5	.	TRBJ2-5	CASSLEGTRQETQYF	TGTGCCAGCAGCTTGGAAGGAACCAGGCAAGAGACCCAGTACTTC
.	TRBV5-1	once	TRBJ1-1	CASSPTLNTEAFF	TGCGCCAGCAGCCCGACATTGAACACTGAAGCTTTCTTT
TRBD1	TRBV2	.	TRBJ2-7	CASSVTGTVYEQYF	TGTGCCAGCAGTGTTACCGGGACAGTCTACGAGCAGTACTTC
TRBD2	TRBV14	.	TRBJ2-3	CASGAGTDTQYF	TGTGCCAGCGGAGCGGGAACAGATACGCAGTATTTT
.	TRBV6-4	few	TRBJ1-5	CASSAARGLRRNQPQHF	TGTGCCAGCAGCGCCGCCCGGGGACTAAGACGCAATCAGCCCCAGCATTTT
TRBD1	TRBV19	.	TRBJ1-2	CASSTGDRGLVGYTF	TGTGCCAGTAGCACGGGGGACAGGGGGCTTGTTGGCTACACCTTC
.	TRBV5-1	.	TRBJ1-1	CASSPSRGGVRATDMNTEAFF	TGCGCCAGCAGCCCCTCCCGCGGGGGTGTAAGGGCTACCGACATGAACACTGAAGCTTTCTTT
TRBD1	TRBV18	.	TRBJ1-5	CASSPQHVGTGMDQPQHF	TGTGCCAGCTCACCACAACACGTAGGGACAGGCATGGATCAGCCCCAGCATTTT
TRBD1	TRBV7-2	.	TRBJ2-4	CASSLGGGAWTKNIQYF	TGTGCCAGCAGCTTAGGAGGGGGCGCGTGGACCAAAAACATTCAGTACTTC
.	TRBV18	.	TRBJ1-1	CASSPLVEAFF	TGTGCCAGCTCACCCCTGGTGGAGGCTTTCTTT
.	TRBV2	few	TRBJ1-1	CASRRETNTEAFF	TGTGCCAGCCGCAGGGAAACAAACACTGAAGCTTTCTTT
TRBD1	TRBV6-1	.	TRBJ2-7	CASSELRQGPYEQYF	TGTGCCAGCAGTGAACTCCGACAGGGACCCTACGAGCAGTACTTC
TRBD2	TRBV5-6	.	TRBJ2-3	CASSFKGLAGGRIDTQYF	TGTGCCAGCAGCTTTAAGGGACTAGCGGGGGGGCGTATAGATACGCAGTATTTT
.	TRBV7-3	.	TRBJ2-1	CASAGSSYNEQFF	TGTGCCAGCGCGGGGAGCTCCTACAATGAGCAGTTCTTC
TRBD1	TRBV10-3	.	TRBJ2-2	CAIMSGTENTGELFF	TGTGCCATCATGTCCGGGACAGAGAACACCGGGGAGCTGTTTTTT
.	TRBV6-1	.	TRBJ2-1	CASRRNGEQFF	TGTGCCAGCAGGCGTAACGGTGAGCAGTTCTTC
TRBD1	TRBV10-3	.	TRBJ2-7	CAISDPGTGSYEQYF	TGTGCCATCAGTGACCCCGGGACAGGATCCTACGAGCAGTACTTC
TRBD1	TRBV29-1	.	TRBJ2-7	CSGWDRAYEQYF	TGCAGCGGCTGGGACAGGGCCTACGAGCAGTACTTC
TRBD1	TRBV5-8	.	TRBJ1-5	CASRRSDRGNQPQHF	TGTGCCAGCAGGAGATCCGACAGGGGCAATCAGCCCCAGCATTTT
TRBD2	TRBV7-3	.	TRBJ2-1	CALIPGLAHNEQFF	TGTGCCCTCATCCCAGGACTAGCACACAATGAGCAGTTCTTC
.	TRBV9	.	TRBJ2-3	CASSVMGRSTDTQYF	TGTGCCAGCAGCGTAATGGGGAGAAGCACAGATACGCAGTATTTT
.	TRBV27	once	TRBJ1-6	CASSLGLRVSPLHF	TGTGCCAGCAGTTTGGGGCTCAGGGTATCACCCCTCCACTTT
TRBD2	TRBV5-1	.	TRBJ2-1	CASSLSGGNYNEQFF	TGCGCCAGCAGCTTGAGCGGGGGAAATTACAATGAGCAGTTCTTC
.	TRBV5-1	.	TRBJ1-1	CASSFQGMNTEAFF	TGCGCCAGCAGCTTTCAGGGGATGAACACTGAAGCTTTCTTT
TRBD1	TRBV7-6	.	TRBJ1-2	CASSLVTGGSYGYTF	TGTGCCAGCAGCTTAGTGACAGGGGGCAGCTATGGCTACACCTTC
.	TRBV5-1	.	TRBJ2-7	CASSLLSGGHEQYF	TGCGCCAGCAGCTTGTTGTCAGGGGGGCACGAGCAGTACTTC
TRBD1	TRBV4-1	few	TRBJ1-1	CASSQGRGQMKLMNTEAFF	TGCGCCAGCAGCCAAGGTAGGGGACAGATGAAGCTCATGAACACTGAAGCTTTCTTT
TRBD1	TRBV2	once	TRBJ2-7	CASRAGQGRVEQYF	TGTGCCAGCAGGGCGGGACAGGGGCGAGTGGAGCAGTACTTC
TRBD1	TRBV30	.	TRBJ1-1	CAWNRGRNTEAFF	TGTGCCTGGAACAGGGGGCGGAACACTGAAGCTTTCTTT
.	TRBV19	.	TRBJ1-2	CASSSPRGGFGYTF	TGTGCCAGTAGTTCGCCTCGGGGAGGGTTTGGCTACACCTTC
TRBD2	TRBV9	.	TRBJ2-3	CASSVDLAASTDTQYF	TGTGCCAGCAGCGTCGACCTAGCGGCCAGCACAGATACGCAGTATTTT
.	TRBV30	.	TRBJ1-3	CAWSVSFGNTIYF	TGTGCCTGGAGTGTTAGCTTCGGAAACACCATATATTTT
.	TRBV2	few	TRBJ2-7	CASSEGTYSSYEQYF	TGTGCCAGCAGTGAGGGGACTTATAGCTCCTACGAGCAGTACTTC
.	TRBV6-5	.	TRBJ2-2	CASSRVGYTGELFF	TGTGCCAGCAGCCGTGTGGGCTACACCGGGGAGCTGTTTTTT
.	TRBV9	.	TRBJ1-1	CASSGSQGHTEAFF	TGTGCCAGCAGCGGTTCACAGGGCCACACTGAAGCTTTCTTT
.	TRBV4-3	.	TRBJ1-2	CASSQAAANYGYTF	TGCGCCAGCAGCCAAGCAGCGGCTAACTATGGCTACACCTTC
TRBD1	TRBV11-1	.	TRBJ2-7	CASGPRDSSYEQYF	TGTGCCAGCGGACCTCGGGACAGCTCCTACGAGCAGTACTTC
TRBD1	TRBV5-1	.	TRBJ2-5	CASSLGQQETQYF	TGCGCCAGCAGCCTGGGACAGCAAGAGACCCAGTACTTC
.	TRBV10-1	.	TRBJ2-7	CASSRRSVLRGEQYF	TGCGCCAGCAGCCGCCGCTCGGTCCTTAGAGGCGAGCAGTACTTC
TRBD1	TRBV6-4	.	TRBJ2-1	CASSRTGGEDEQFF	TGTGCCAGCAGTAGGACAGGGGGTGAGGATGAGCAGTTCTTC
TRBD1	TRBV12-5	.	TRBJ1-4	CASGGQGGNEKLFF	TGTGCTAGTGGGGGACAGGGAGGAAACGAAAAACTGTTTTTT
TRBD2	TRBV5-4	.	TRBJ2-7	CASSLDGTSGGFHYEQYF	TGTGCCAGCAGCTTGGATGGGACTAGCGGGGGGTTCCACTACGAGCAGTACTTC
.	TRBV6-1	.	TRBJ1-1	CASGRLNTEAFF	TGTGCCAGCGGGCGTCTGAACACTGAAGCTTTCTTT
.	TRBV29-1	.	TRBJ2-7	CSVIPIDRNEQYF	TGCAGCGTTATCCCTATCGACAGGAACGAGCAGTACTTC
.	TRBV6-5	many	TRBJ1-2	CASSSQGGADGYTF	TGTGCCAGCAGTTCTCAGGGTGGCGCAGATGGCTACACCTTC
TRBD1	TRBV6-5	.	TRBJ2-5	CASSYRGQGAPDQYF	TGTGCCAGCAGTTACCGGGGACAGGGGGCCCCGGACCAGTACTTC
TRBD2	TRBV5-8	.	TRBJ2-3	CASSLGTSGSASTDTQYF	TGTGCCAGCAGCTTGGGGACTAGCGGATCCGCTAGCACAGATACGCAGTATTTT
.	TRBV5-1	.	TRBJ1-1	CASSHDSMNTEAFF	TGCGCCAGCAGCCACGACAGCATGAACACTGAAGCTTTCTTT
.	TRBV7-6	few	TRBJ1-5	CASSPGTNQPQHF	TGTGCCAGCAGCCCAGGTACAAATCAGCCCCAGCATTTT
.	TRBV11-2	.	TRBJ1-2	CASSLSRTIYGYTF	TGTGCCAGCAGCTTAAGCCGCACCATCTATGGCTACACCTTC
TRBD1	TRBV19	once	TRBJ2-7	CASAGGWYEQYF	TGTGCCTCTGCAGGGGGCTGGTACGAGCAGTACTTC
.	TRBV7-6	.	TRBJ2-1	CASTLGAIAVLYNEQFF	TGTGCCAGCACCCTAGGGGCGATAGCGGTCCTCTACAATGAGCAGTTCTTC
TRBD1	TRBV2	.	TRBJ1-5	CASSPGQGSQPQHF	TGTGCCAGCAGCCCCGGACAGGGGAGTCAGCCCCAGCATTTT
TRBD1	TRBV5-6	.	TRBJ2-7	CASSSLRDRVSYEQYF	TGTGCCAGCAGCTCCCTCCGGGACAGGGTTTCCTACGAGCAGTACTTC
.	TRBV6-6	.	TRBJ1-2	CASSYSSLRGYGYTF	TGTGCCAGCAGTTACTCGAGCCTTAGGGGCTATGGCTACACCTTC